The present T cell receptor (beta chain) was sequenced within a study of blood T cell repertoires in COVID-19. Overall study context: Acute-phase and convalescent COVID-19 samples originated in the United States, Italy and Spain.

V was pared by 2 bases and J by 8 bases, with 4 bases of the junction left unmatched. There are 13 residues in the CDR3. Germline lookup yields CDR1 MNHEY and CDR2 SMNVEV (reference sequence). Profiled with immunoSEQ multiplex PCR; TCRdb holds only in-frame clones, not every one. This sample has over 200,000 clones, with over 80% found just once. The table lists this clone with a few counts. V usage is TRBV27 and J usage is TRBJ1-1, with 8 bases aligning to TRBD1. The sample consisted of peripheral blood. The clonotype comes from a human donor in a cohort sampled during active COVID-19. The CDR3 sequence: CASSLDRDREAFF. Here the CDR3 DNA reads TGTGCCAGCAGTTTAGATCGGGACAGGGAAGCTTTCTTT.